This is a list of T cell receptor beta chains from one sample in a study of blood T cell repertoires in COVID-19. Profiling relied on immunoSEQ multiplex PCR, and the TCRdb table lists in-frame clones only, not all of them. The table has about 67,000 clones, 87% seen once; the top ten hold roughly 8%. Sequencing was performed on peripheral blood. These receptors all stem from a man aged 50-59 years with active COVID-19. CDR3s include the opening cysteine and the closing phenylalanine or tryptophan. Each record gives: J gene, clone size, D gene, V gene, CDR3 protein, CDR3 DNA. A D gene is named only where the DNA matches it firmly. Size is stated for part of the rows, as once, few or many counts, or as a class when the clone is expanded.

J: TRBJ2-3
size: .
D: TRBD2
V: TRBV3-1/TRBV3-2
CDR3: CASSGRGADTQYF
DNA: TGTGCCAGCAGTGGGCGGGGGGCCGATACGCAGTATTTT

J: TRBJ2-7
size: .
D: TRBD1
V: TRBV11-2
CDR3: CASSSPGQGYEQYF
DNA: TGTGCCAGCAGCTCTCCGGGACAGGGCTACGAGCAGTACTTC

J: TRBJ2-2
size: .
D: TRBD2
V: TRBV6-4
CDR3: CASSDSEDGDKREWIGELFF
DNA: TGTGCCAGCAGTGACTCAGAGGACGGGGATAAGCGGGAGTGGATCGGGGAGCTGTTTTTT

J: TRBJ1-2
size: .
D: .
V: TRBV21-1
CDR3: CASSKGGSIGDRGNYGYTF
DNA: TGTGCCAGCAGCAAAGGTGGTTCGATCGGGGACAGGGGAAACTATGGCTACACCTTC

J: TRBJ1-4
size: .
D: TRBD1
V: TRBV5-1
CDR3: CASSLGQGDEKLFF
DNA: TGCGCCAGCAGCTTAGGACAGGGGGATGAAAAACTGTTTTTT

J: TRBJ2-1
size: .
D: TRBD1
V: TRBV28
CDR3: CASSSWGDRGRKEAEQFF
DNA: TGTGCCAGCAGCTCATGGGGCGACAGGGGGCGAAAGGAGGCTGAGCAGTTCTTC

J: TRBJ1-1
size: .
D: TRBD1
V: TRBV7-2
CDR3: CASSPRTGLNTEAFF
DNA: TGTGCCAGCAGCCCGAGGACAGGGCTGAACACTGAAGCTTTCTTT

J: TRBJ1-3
size: medium-sized
D: .
V: TRBV28
CDR3: CASSAEMGGTIYF
DNA: TGTGCCAGCAGTGCAGAGATGGGGGGCACCATATATTTT

J: TRBJ2-2
size: .
D: .
V: TRBV9
CDR3: CASSPTGINTGELFF
DNA: TGTGCCAGCAGCCCTACAGGGATAAACACCGGGGAGCTGTTTTTT

J: TRBJ1-1
size: .
D: .
V: TRBV12-3/TRBV12-4
CDR3: CASSSQVRTEAFF
DNA: TGTGCCAGCAGCTCTCAGGTACGCACTGAAGCTTTCTTT

J: TRBJ2-1
size: .
D: TRBD2
V: TRBV19
CDR3: CASSISSGRDYNEQFF
DNA: TGTGCCAGTAGTATCTCTAGCGGGAGGGACTACAATGAGCAGTTCTTC

J: TRBJ1-4
size: .
D: .
V: TRBV9
CDR3: CASSVEGGTGEKLFF
DNA: TGTGCCAGCAGCGTAGAAGGCGGGACTGGGGAAAAACTGTTTTTT

J: TRBJ2-5
size: .
D: TRBD2
V: TRBV11-3
CDR3: CASSLGLAVKETQYF
DNA: TGTGCCAGCAGCTTAGGACTAGCGGTAAAAGAGACCCAGTACTTC

J: TRBJ1-4
size: .
D: .
V: TRBV28
CDR3: CASSSREKLFF
DNA: TGTGCCAGCAGTTCGAGGGAAAAACTGTTTTTT

J: TRBJ1-6
size: .
D: .
V: TRBV6-5
CDR3: CASSYEGSYNSPLHF
DNA: TGTGCCAGCAGTTACGAGGGCTCCTATAATTCACCCCTCCACTTT

J: TRBJ1-1
size: .
D: .
V: TRBV20-1
CDR3: CSASQGGAEAFF
DNA: TGCAGTGCTAGTCAAGGGGGGGCTGAAGCTTTCTTT

J: TRBJ2-2
size: .
D: .
V: TRBV7-9
CDR3: CASNTGYTGELFF
DNA: TGTGCCAGCAACACGGGGTACACCGGGGAGCTGTTTTTT

J: TRBJ1-5
size: .
D: TRBD1
V: TRBV27
CDR3: CASSEGTGSNQPQHF
DNA: TGTGCCAGCAGTGAAGGGACAGGGTCGAATCAGCCCCAGCATTTT

J: TRBJ1-5
size: .
D: TRBD1
V: TRBV6-5
CDR3: CAGSGSRQGNQPQHF
DNA: TGTGCCGGCAGCGGTTCCAGACAGGGTAATCAGCCCCAGCATTTT

J: TRBJ2-3
size: .
D: TRBD2
V: TRBV19
CDR3: CASSIELAGARSDTQYF
DNA: TGTGCCAGTAGTATAGAGCTAGCGGGGGCCCGCTCAGATACGCAGTATTTT

J: TRBJ1-1
size: .
D: .
V: TRBV5-1
CDR3: CASSSQQNTEAFF
DNA: TGCGCCAGCAGCTCCCAACAGAACACTGAAGCTTTCTTT

J: TRBJ2-5
size: .
D: .
V: TRBV27
CDR3: CASRRSGQETQYF
DNA: TGTGCCAGCCGGCGGAGCGGACAAGAGACCCAGTACTTC

J: TRBJ1-1
size: .
D: TRBD1
V: TRBV27
CDR3: CASSLKGRGDTEAFF
DNA: TGTGCCAGCAGTTTAAAGGGCAGGGGGGACACTGAAGCTTTCTTT

J: TRBJ1-2
size: .
D: TRBD1
V: TRBV28
CDR3: CASSSPGQINYGYTF
DNA: TGTGCCAGCAGTTCCCCGGGACAGATTAACTATGGCTACACCTTC

J: TRBJ1-3
size: few
D: TRBD1
V: TRBV7-3
CDR3: CASGQGLSGNTIYF
DNA: TGTGCCAGCGGACAGGGGTTATCTGGAAACACCATATATTTT

J: TRBJ1-6
size: .
D: TRBD1
V: TRBV5-3
CDR3: CARSPGQVASPPLHF
DNA: TGTGCCAGAAGCCCCGGACAGGTCGCCTCTCCACCCCTCCACTTT

J: TRBJ1-5
size: .
D: TRBD1
V: TRBV24-1
CDR3: CATSVGGQPNQPQHF
DNA: TGTGCCACCAGTGTTGGGGGACAGCCCAATCAGCCCCAGCATTTT

J: TRBJ2-5
size: .
D: TRBD1
V: TRBV5-5
CDR3: CASSSHRGQETQYF
DNA: TGTGCCAGCAGCTCCCACAGGGGCCAAGAGACCCAGTACTTC

J: TRBJ2-7
size: .
D: TRBD2
V: TRBV11-1
CDR3: CASSSGLAGRHEQYF
DNA: TGTGCCAGCAGCTCAGGACTAGCGGGACGCCACGAGCAGTACTTC

J: TRBJ1-6
size: .
D: TRBD1
V: TRBV27
CDR3: CASSLWSKGTGDLSYNSPLHF
DNA: TGTGCCAGCAGTTTATGGTCAAAGGGGACAGGGGATTTATCCTATAATTCACCCCTCCACTTT

J: TRBJ1-5
size: .
D: .
V: TRBV28
CDR3: CASSSSKHNQPQHF
DNA: TGTGCCAGCAGCTCCTCGAAGCACAATCAGCCCCAGCATTTT

J: TRBJ2-7
size: .
D: TRBD2
V: TRBV7-9
CDR3: CASSRAGEGQSIEQYF
DNA: TGTGCCAGCAGCCGTGCCGGGGAGGGGCAAAGTATCGAGCAGTACTTC